Sequencing of this T cell receptor beta chain was carried out in a study of tumor and adjacent non-tumor tissue in lung cancer. General study findings and limits: Tumor repertoires had a smaller top 100 clone share than normal lung. Shorter survival was associated with higher TCR diversity in tumors.

The library came from three nested PCR rounds adapted from ARM-PCR protocols. Each CDR3 protein gets one entry after TCRdb re-called the multiplex PCR reads with MiXCR. The profile shows some 100,000 distinct CDR3 sequences, 80% of them singletons. The V gene lost 7 bases and the J gene lost 0 bases, with 3 bases spanning the gap. CDR3 size: 10 residues. The germline gives CDR1 SQVTM, CDR2 ANQGSEA. The template was RNA from unsorted bulk tissue. More than 3 cm separated this lung sample from the edge of the tumor. This clonotype was counted ten times or more. As yet, its antigen is unknown. A much larger clone differs by one base, so this may be a read error.

The sequence was collected from a man in his fifties or sixties with small cell lung cancer. The chain employs TRBV29-1 and TRBJ1-1, with D hard to call. Material for sequencing was distant non-tumor lung tissue. DNA for the CDR3: TGCAGCGCCGTGAACACTGAAGCTTTCTTT. This translates into CSAVNTEAFF.